This T cell receptor (beta chain) was retrieved from a study of cytomegalovirus exposure and HLA in healthy donors. Study at large: The roughly 130 validation repertoires, a later analysis reported, used the same platform as the roughly 660 repertoires from the first cohort.

The donors were members of the validation cohort comprising over a hundred subjects, separate from the approximately 630-subject first cohort. Assay used: immunoSEQ multiplex PCR; TCRdb lists only in-frame clones, some missing. The sample has about 200,000 clones, more than 75% seen once; the top ten hold roughly 2%. CDR1 and CDR2 from the germline V gene are WNHNN and SYGVQD (reference sequence). CDR3 length: 12 residues. V lost 4 bases and J lost 9, with 10 bases in between. The genes are TRBV10-1 and TRBJ2-1, with a possible D match to TRBD1 (6 bases). Material for sequencing was PBMCs. The source is a woman in her late teens or twenties in good health and CMV-seropositive. DNA of the CDR3: TGCGCCAGCAGTGGCCAGGGGTCTGAGCAGTTCTTC. Protein product: CASSGQGSEQFF.